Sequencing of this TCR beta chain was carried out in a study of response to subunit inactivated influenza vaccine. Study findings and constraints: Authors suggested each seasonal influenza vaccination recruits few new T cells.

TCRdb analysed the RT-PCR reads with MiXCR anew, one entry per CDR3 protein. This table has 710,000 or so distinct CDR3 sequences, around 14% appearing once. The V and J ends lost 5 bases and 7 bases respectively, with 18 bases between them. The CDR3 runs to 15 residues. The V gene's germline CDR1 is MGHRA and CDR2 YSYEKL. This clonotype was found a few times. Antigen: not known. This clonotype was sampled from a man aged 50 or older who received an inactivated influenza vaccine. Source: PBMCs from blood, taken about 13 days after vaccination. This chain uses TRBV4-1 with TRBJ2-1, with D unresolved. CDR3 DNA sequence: TGCGCCAGCAGCACCTGGACCCTCAAACCTAATGAGCAGTTCTTC. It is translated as CASSTWTLKPNEQFF.